The 10 T cell receptor beta chains given below trace back to one sample, sequenced in a study of T cell changes during pregnancy in multiple sclerosis. The repertoire was sequenced with immunoSEQ multiplex PCR; TCRdb's copy has only in-frame clones and lacks some. The data contain over 80,000 clones, over 85% of them seen just once; the ten biggest clones take up 1.3% to 1.5%. The sample was peripheral blood, taken in the third trimester of pregnancy. The source of these receptors is a female donor in good health, enrolled as a control in a pregnancy study.

This chain uses TRBV4-1 with TRBJ2-7; 10 bases line up with TRBD2. CDR3 size: 16 residues. CDR1 and CDR2 (germline): MGHRA, YSYEKL. V was clipped by 6 bases and J by 3 bases; unmatched bases: 11. Here the CDR3 DNA reads TGCGCCAGCAGTTCCACTGATCTAGCGGGAGACTACGAGCAGTACTTC. Its protein is CASSSTDLAGDYEQYF.

The V and J genes are TRBV6-5 and TRBJ1-3; D gene ambiguous. Per the germline V gene, CDR1 is MNHEY and CDR2 is SVGAGI. The CDR3 has 16 residues. V gave up 2 bases and J gave up 0 bases, with 11 bases separating them. Written as DNA, the CDR3 is TGTGCCAGCAGTTACGGCCCAGGCCTCTCTGGAAACACCATATATTTT. It specifies CASSYGPGLSGNTIYF.

The chain combines TRBV7-9 with TRBJ2-7, with 7 bases aligning to TRBD1. From germline, CDR1 is SEHNR and CDR2 FQNEAQ (reference sequence). The CDR3 consists of 15 residues. With 2 bases clipped from V and 1 base from J, the junction kept 5 bases outside the gene matches. The CDR3 reads CASSLTSGGSYEQYF. In DNA form, the CDR3 reads TGTGCCAGCAGCTTAACGTCAGGGGGATCCTACGAGCAGTACTTC.

The V and J genes are TRBV7-2 and TRBJ2-7, with D maybe TRBD2 (6 bases). CDR1 is SGHTA and CDR2 is FQGNSA in the germline V gene. The ends were cut back, 1 base at V and 4 bases at J, with 11 bases in the middle. CDR3 length: 14 residues. CDR3 sequence: CASSLGGLAYEQYF. In DNA form, the CDR3 reads TGTGCCAGCAGCTTAGGTGGTCTAGCGTACGAGCAGTACTTC.

The DNA for the CDR3 is TGTGCCAGCAGTGACAGGTGGAAGGCCAAAAACATTCAGTACTTC. It is translated as CASSDRWKAKNIQYF. This chain connects TRBV6-1 to TRBJ2-4; D remains ambiguous. CDR3 length: 15 residues. Germline loops: CDR1 MNHNS, CDR2 SASEGT. V lost 3 bases and J 1 base, leaving 10 bases between the germline ends.

This clone has a single count. The rearrangement joins TRBV29-1 to TRBJ2-3; a weak D match, TRBD1 (6 bases). V was pared by 7 bases and J by 0 bases, with 20 bases between. The CDR3 loop spans 16 amino acids. Germline V gene sequence: CDR1 SQVTM, CDR2 ANQGSEA. The CDR3 loop is CSAEDSESFSTDTQYF. CDR3 in DNA: TGCAGCGCCGAGGACAGTGAAAGTTTTAGCACAGATACGCAGTATTTT.

The gene calls are TRBV4-1 and TRBJ2-7, with D possibly matching TRBD2 (6 bases). V was clipped by 1 base and J by 5 bases, with 15 bases between them. This CDR3 has 15 residues. The germline CDR1 and CDR2 sequences are MGHRA and YSYEKL. As DNA, the CDR3 is TGCGCCAGCAGCCAAGCCGACCGGGGAGGAGACGAGCAGTACTTC. Translated, it gives CASSQADRGGDEQYF.

The chain is built from TRBV30 and TRBJ1-2, with D possibly being TRBD1 (5 bases). The germline V gene has CDR1 GTSNPN and CDR2 SVGIG (reference sequence). V shed 5 bases and J shed 2 bases, with 12 bases lying between them. This CDR3 spans 13 amino acids. The CDR3 protein is CAWGGIENYGYTF. The CDR3 bases are TGTGCCTGGGGGGGGATAGAGAACTATGGCTACACCTTC.

The V and J genes are TRBV7-9 and TRBJ2-1; 11 bases align to TRBD2. V shed 5 bases and J 7 bases; nucleotides not matched to a gene: 7. Germline V gene data show CDR1 as SEHNR and CDR2 as FQNEAQ (reference sequence). The CDR3 contains 15 residues. DNA for the CDR3: TGTGCCAGCAGCCGTGGTAGCGGGAGGGAAAATGAGCAGTTCTTC. It codes for CASSRGSGRENEQFF.

CDR3 in DNA: TGTGCCAGCAAGGACAGGAATGAAAAACTGTTTTTT. Its protein product is CASKDRNEKLFF. The genes are TRBV2 and TRBJ1-4; 7 bases are shared with TRBD1. J was trimmed by 5 bases and V by 7 bases; bases with no gene match: 1. The CDR3 consists of 12 residues. Germline CDR1 and CDR2: SNHLY and FYNNEI.